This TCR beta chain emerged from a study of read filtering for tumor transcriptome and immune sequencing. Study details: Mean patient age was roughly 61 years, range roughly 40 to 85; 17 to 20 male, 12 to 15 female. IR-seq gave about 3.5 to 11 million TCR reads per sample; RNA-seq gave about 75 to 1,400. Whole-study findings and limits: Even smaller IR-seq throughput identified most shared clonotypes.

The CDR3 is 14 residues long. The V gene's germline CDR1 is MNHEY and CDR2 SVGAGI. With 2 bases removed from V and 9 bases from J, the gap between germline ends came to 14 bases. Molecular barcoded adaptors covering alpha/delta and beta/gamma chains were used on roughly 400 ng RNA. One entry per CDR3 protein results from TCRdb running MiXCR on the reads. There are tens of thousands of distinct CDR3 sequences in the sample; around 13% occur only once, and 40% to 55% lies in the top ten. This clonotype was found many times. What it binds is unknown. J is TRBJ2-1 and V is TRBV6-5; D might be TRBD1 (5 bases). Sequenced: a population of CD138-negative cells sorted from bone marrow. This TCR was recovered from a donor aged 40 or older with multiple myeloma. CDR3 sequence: CASSYQGSSFEQFF. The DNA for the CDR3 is TGTGCCAGCAGTTACCAGGGATCTTCATTTGAGCAGTTCTTC.